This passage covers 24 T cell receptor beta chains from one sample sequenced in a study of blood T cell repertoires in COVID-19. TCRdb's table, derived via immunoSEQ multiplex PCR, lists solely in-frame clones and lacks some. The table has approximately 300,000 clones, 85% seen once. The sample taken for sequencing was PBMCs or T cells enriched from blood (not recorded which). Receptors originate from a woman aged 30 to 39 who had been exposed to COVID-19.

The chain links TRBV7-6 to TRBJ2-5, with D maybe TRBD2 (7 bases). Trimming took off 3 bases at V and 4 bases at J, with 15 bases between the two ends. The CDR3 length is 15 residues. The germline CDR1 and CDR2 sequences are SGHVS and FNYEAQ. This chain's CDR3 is CASSFEGGTLETQYF. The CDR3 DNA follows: TGTGCCAGCAGCTTCGAGGGGGGGACTCTAGAGACCCAGTACTTC.

CDR3 nucleotides: TGTGCCAGCTCTCCGACTAGCGGGGGGGTGCGAGATACGCAGTATTTT. It translates to CASSPTSGGVRDTQYF. V usage is TRBV18 and J usage is TRBJ2-3; 14 bases align to TRBD2. The CDR3 is made up of 16 amino acids. Trimming at V came to 6 bases and at J to 5 bases, leaving 7 bases not matched to a gene. Germline V gene data show CDR1 as KGHSH and CDR2 as LQKENI.

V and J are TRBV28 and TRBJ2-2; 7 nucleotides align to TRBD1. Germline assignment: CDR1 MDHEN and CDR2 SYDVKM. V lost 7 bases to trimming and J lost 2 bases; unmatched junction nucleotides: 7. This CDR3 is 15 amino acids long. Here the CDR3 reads CASKIGTANTGELFF. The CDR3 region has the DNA TGTGCCAGCAAGATTGGGACAGCTAACACCGGGGAGCTGTTTTTT.

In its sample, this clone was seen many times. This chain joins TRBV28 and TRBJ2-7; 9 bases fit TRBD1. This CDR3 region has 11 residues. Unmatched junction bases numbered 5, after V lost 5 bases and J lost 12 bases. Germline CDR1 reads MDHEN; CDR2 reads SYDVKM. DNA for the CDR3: TGTGCCAGCAGTCAACAGGGGGCGCGGTACTTC. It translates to CASSQQGARYF. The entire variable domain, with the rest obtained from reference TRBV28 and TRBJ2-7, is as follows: DVKVTQSSRYLVKRTGEKVFLECVQDMDHENMFWYRQDPGLGLRLIYFSYDVKMKEKGDIPEGYSVSREKKERFSLILESASTNQTSMYLCASSQQGARYFGPGTRLTVT.

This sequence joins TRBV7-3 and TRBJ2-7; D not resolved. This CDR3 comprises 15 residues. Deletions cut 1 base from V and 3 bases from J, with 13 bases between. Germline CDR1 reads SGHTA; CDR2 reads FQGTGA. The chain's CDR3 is CASSLNPSVYYEQYF. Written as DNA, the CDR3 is TGTGCCAGCAGCTTAAACCCCTCGGTATACTACGAGCAGTACTTC.

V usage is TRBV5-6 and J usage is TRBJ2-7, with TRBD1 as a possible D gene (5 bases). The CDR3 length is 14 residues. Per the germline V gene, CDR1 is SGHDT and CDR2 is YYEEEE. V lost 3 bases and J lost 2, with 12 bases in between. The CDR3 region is CASSSQGGAYEQYF. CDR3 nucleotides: TGTGCCAGCAGCTCCCAGGGTGGGGCCTACGAGCAGTACTTC.

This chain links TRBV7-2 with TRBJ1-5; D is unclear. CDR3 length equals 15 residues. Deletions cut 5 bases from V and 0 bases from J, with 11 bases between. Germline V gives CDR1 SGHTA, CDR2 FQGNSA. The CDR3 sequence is CASSQTSYSNQPQHF. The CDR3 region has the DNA TGTGCCAGCAGCCAGACTTCCTATAGCAATCAGCCCCAGCATTTT.

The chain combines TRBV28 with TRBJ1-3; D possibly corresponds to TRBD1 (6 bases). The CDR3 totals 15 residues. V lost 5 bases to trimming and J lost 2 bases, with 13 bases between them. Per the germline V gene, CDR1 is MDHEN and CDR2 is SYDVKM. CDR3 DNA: TGTGCCAGCAGTCCTGACACAGGGACTGGAAACACCATATATTTT. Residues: CASSPDTGTGNTIYF.

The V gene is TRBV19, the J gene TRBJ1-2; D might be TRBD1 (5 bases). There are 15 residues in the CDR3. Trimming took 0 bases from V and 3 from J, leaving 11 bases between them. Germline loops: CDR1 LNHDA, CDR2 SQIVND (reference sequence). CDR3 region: CASSIEDRNYYGYTF. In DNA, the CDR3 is TGTGCCAGTAGTATAGAAGACAGAAATTACTATGGCTACACCTTC.

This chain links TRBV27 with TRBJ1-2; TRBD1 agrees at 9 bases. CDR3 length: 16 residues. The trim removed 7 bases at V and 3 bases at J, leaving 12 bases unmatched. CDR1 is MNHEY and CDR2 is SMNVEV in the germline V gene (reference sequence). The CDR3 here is CASNLGTGIGDYGYTF. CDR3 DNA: TGTGCCAGCAACCTCGGGACAGGGATCGGCGACTATGGCTACACCTTC.

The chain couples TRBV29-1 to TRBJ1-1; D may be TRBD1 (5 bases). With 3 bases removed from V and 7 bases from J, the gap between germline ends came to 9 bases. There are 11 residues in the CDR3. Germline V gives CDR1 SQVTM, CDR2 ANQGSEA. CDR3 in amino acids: CSVESRVEAFF. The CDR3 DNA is TGCAGCGTTGAGAGCAGGGTTGAAGCTTTCTTT.

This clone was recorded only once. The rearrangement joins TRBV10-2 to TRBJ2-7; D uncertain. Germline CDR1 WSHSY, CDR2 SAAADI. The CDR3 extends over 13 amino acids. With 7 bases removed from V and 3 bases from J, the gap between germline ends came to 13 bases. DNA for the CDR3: TGCGCCAGCACCCTATCCGACAACTACGAGCAGTACTTC. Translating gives CASTLSDNYEQYF.

CDR3 in amino acids: CAWGRLAGVPGELFF. In nucleotides, the CDR3 is TGTGCCTGGGGGAGACTAGCGGGAGTACCCGGGGAGCTGTTTTTT. This chain links TRBV30 with TRBJ2-2, with TRBD2 matching 12 bases. CDR3 size: 15 residues. With 5 bases clipped from V and 6 bases from J, the junction kept 7 bases outside the gene matches. Germline V gene sequence: CDR1 GTSNPN, CDR2 SVGIG (reference sequence).

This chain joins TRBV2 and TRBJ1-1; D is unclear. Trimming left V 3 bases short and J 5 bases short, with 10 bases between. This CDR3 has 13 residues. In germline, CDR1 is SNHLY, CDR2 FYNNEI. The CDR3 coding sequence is TGTGCCAGCAGTGATTATGGAGGGACTGAAGCTTTCTTT. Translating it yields CASSDYGGTEAFF.

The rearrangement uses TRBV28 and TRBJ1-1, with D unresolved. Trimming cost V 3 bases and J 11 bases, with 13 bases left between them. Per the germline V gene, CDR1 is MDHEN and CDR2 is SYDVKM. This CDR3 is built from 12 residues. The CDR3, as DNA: TGTGCCAGCAGTTTGCAGGTGAAACGGGCTTTCTTT. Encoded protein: CASSLQVKRAFF.

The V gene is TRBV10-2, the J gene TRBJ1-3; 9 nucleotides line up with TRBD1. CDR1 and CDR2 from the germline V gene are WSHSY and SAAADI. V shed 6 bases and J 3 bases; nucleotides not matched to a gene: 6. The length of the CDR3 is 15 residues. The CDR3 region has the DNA TGCGCCAGCAGCGAACAGGGGGCAGGTGGAAACACCATATATTTT. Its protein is CASSEQGAGGNTIYF.

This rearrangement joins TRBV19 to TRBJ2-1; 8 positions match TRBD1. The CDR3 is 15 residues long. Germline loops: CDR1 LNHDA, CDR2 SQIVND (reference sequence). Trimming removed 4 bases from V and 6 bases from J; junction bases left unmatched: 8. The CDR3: CASSTRTGISNEQFF. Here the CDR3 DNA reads TGTGCCAGTAGTACCCGGACAGGGATAAGCAATGAGCAGTTCTTC.

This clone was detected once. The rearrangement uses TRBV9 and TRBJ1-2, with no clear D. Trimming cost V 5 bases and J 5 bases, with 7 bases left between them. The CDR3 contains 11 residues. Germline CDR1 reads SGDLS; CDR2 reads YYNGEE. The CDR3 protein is CASRADYGYTF. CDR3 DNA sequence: TGTGCCAGCAGGGCGGATTATGGCTACACCTTC.

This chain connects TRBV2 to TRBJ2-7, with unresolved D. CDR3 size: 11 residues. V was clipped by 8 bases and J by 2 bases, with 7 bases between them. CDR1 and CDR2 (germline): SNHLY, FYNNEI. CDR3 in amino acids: CASHRTYEQYF. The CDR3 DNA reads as TGTGCCAGCCACAGAACCTACGAGCAGTACTTC.

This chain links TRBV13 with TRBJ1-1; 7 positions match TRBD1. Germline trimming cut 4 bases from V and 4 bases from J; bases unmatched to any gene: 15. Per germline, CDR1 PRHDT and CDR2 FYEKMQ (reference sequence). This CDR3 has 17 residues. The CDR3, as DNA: TGTGCCAGCAGCTCTCTCACCCAGGGGGTAGGTCGCACTGAAGCTTTCTTT. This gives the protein CASSSLTQGVGRTEAFF.

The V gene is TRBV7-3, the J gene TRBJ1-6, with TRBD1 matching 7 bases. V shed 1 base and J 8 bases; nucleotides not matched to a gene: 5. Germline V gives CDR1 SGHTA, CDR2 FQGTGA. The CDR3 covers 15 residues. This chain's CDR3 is CASSLIGGRDSPLHF. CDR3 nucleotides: TGTGCCAGCAGCTTAATAGGGGGCCGAGATTCACCCCTCCACTTT.

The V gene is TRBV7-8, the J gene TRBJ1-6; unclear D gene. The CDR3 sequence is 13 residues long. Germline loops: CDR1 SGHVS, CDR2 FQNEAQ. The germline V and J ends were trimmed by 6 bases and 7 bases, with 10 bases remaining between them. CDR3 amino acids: CASSSVPNSPLHF. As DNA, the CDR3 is TGTGCCAGCAGTTCCGTCCCCAATTCACCCCTCCACTTT.

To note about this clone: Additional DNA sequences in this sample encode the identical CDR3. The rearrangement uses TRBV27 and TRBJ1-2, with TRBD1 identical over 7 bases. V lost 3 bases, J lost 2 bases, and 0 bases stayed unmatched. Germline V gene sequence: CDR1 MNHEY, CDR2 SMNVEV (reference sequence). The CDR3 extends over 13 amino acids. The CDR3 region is CASSFRGNYGYTF. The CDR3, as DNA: TGTGCCAGCAGTTTCAGGGGGAACTATGGCTACACCTTC.

The CDR3 protein is CATRDRGTGELFF. The CDR3 nucleotides are TGTGCCACCCGGGACAGGGGAACCGGGGAGCTGTTTTTT. The J gene is TRBJ2-2, the V gene TRBV6-5, with 10 bases fitting TRBD1. This CDR3 is 13 amino acids long. Germline V CDR1 and CDR2: MNHEY, SVGAGI. After removal of 10 bases from V and 5 bases from J, the junction contained 4 bases not matched to a gene.